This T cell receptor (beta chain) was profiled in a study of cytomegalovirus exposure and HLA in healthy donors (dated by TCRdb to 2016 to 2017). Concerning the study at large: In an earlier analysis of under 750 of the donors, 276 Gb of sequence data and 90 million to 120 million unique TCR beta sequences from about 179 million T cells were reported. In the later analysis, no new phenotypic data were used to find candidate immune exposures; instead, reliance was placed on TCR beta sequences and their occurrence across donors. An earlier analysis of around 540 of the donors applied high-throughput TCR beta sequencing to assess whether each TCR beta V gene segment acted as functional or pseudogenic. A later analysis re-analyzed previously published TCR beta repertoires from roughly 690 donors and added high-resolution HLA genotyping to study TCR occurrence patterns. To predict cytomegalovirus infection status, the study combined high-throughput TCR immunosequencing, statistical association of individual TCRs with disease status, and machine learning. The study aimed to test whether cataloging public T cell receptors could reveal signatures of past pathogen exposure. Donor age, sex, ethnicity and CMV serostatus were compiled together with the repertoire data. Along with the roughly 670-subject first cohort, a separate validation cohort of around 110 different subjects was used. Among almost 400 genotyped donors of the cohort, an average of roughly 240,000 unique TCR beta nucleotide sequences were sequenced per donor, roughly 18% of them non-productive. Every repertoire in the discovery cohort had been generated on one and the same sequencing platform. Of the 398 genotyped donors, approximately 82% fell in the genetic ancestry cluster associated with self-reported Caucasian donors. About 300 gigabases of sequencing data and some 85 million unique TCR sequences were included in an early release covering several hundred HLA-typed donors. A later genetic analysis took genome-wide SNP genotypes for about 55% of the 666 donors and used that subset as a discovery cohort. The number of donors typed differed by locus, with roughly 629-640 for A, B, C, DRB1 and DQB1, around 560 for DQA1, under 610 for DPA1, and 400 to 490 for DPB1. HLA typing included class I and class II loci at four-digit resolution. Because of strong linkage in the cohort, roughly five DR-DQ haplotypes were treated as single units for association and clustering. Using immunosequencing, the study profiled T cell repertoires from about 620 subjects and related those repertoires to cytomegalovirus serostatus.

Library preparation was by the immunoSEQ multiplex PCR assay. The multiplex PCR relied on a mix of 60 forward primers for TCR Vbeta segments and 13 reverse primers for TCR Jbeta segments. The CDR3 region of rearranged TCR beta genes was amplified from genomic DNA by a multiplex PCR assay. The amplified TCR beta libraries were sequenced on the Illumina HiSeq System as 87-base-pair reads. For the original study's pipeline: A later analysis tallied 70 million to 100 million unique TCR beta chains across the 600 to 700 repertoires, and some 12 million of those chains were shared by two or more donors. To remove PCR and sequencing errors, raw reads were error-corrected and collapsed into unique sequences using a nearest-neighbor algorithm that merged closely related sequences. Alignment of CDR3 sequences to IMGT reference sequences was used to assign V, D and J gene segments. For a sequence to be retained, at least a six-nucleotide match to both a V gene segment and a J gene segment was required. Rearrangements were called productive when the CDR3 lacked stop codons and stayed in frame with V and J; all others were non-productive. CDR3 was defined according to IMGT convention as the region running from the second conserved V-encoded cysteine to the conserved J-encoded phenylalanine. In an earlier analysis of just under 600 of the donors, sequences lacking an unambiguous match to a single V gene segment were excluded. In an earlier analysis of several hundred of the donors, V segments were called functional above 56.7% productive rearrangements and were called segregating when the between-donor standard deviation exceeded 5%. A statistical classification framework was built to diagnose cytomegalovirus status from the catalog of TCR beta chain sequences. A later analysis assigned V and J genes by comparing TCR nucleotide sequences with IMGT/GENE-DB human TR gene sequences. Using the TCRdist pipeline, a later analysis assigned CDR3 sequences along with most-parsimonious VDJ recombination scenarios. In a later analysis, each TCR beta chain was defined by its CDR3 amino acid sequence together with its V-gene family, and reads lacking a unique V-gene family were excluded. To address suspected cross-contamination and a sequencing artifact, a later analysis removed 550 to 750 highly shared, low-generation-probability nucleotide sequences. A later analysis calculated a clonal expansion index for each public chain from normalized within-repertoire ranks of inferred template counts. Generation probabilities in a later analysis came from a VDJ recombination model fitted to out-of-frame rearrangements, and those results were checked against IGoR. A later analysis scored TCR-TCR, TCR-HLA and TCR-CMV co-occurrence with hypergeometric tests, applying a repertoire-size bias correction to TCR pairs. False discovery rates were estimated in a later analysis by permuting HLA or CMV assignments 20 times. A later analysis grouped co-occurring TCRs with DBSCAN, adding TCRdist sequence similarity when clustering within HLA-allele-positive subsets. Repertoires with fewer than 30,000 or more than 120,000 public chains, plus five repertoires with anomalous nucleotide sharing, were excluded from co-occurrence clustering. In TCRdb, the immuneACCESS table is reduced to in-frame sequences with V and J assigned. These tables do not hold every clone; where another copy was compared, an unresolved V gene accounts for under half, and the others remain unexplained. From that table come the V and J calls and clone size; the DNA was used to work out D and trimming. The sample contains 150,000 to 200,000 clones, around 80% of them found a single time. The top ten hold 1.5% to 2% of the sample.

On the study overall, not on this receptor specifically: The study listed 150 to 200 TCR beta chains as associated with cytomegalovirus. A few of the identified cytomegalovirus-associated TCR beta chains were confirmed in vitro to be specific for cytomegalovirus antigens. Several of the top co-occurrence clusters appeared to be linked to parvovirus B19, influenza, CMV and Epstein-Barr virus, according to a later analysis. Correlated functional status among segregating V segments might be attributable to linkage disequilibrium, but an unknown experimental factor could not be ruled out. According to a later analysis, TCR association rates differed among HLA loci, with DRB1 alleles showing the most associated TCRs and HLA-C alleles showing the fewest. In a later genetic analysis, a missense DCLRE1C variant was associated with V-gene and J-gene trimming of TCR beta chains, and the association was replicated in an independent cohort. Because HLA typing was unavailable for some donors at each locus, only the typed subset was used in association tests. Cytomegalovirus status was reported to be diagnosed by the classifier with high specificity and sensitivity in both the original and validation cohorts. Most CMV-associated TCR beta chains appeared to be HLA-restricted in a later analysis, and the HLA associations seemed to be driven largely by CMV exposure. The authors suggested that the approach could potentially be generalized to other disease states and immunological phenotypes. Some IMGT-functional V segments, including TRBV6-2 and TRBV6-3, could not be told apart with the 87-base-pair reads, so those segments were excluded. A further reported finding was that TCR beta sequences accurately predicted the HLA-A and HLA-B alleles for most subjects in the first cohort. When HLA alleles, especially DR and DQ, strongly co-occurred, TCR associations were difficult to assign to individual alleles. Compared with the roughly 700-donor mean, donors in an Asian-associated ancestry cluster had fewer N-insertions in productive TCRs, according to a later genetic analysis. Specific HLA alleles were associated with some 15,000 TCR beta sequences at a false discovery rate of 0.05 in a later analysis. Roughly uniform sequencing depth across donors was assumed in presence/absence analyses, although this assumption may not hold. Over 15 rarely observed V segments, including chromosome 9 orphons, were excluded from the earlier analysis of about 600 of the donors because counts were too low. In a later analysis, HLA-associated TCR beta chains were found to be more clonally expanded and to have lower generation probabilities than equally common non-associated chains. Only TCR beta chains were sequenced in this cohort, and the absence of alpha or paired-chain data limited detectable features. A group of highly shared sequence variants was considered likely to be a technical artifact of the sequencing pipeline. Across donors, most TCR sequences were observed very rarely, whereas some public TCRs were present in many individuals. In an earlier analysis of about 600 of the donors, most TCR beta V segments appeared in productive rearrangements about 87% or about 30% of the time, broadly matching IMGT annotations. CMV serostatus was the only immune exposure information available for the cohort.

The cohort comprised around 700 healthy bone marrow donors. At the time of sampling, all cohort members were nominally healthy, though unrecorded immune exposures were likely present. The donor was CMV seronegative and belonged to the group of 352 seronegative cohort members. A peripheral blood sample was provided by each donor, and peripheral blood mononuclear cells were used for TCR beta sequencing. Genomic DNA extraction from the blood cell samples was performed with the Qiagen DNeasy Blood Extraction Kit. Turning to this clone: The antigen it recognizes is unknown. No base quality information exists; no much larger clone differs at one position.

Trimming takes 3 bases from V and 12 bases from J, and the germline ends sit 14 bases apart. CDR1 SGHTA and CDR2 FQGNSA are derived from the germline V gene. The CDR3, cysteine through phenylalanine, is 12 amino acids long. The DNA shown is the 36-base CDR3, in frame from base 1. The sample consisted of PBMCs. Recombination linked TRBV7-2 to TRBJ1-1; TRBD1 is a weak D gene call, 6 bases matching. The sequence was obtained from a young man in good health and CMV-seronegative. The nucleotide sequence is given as TGTGCCAGCAGCTTCATTGGGGGGGCTACTTTCTTT. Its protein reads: CASSFIGGATFF.